These 32 T cell receptor beta chains were sequenced from one sample in a study of blood T cell repertoires in COVID-19. Sequencing used immunoSEQ multiplex PCR; TCRdb keeps in-frame clones, though not all of them. This repertoire shows 250,000 to 300,000 clones, around nine tenths found once; its top ten account for approximately 10%. The sequenced sample was peripheral blood. The receptors come from a woman in her twenties or thirties with COVID-19, enrolled during active disease.

Only one count was recorded for this clone. V usage is TRBV10-2 and J usage is TRBJ2-5, with TRBD2 identical over 11 bases. Looked up from germline, CDR1 is WSHSY and CDR2 is SAAADI. After removal of 10 bases from V and 4 bases from J, the junction contained 11 bases not matched to a gene. The CDR3 sequence is 15 residues long. CDR3: CATKLAGVGGETQYF. CDR3 coding DNA: TGCGCCACCAAACTAGCGGGAGTGGGGGGAGAGACCCAGTACTTC.

The chain couples TRBV7-9 to TRBJ1-4; no clear D. The CDR3 spans 15 residues. Germline CDR1 reads SEHNR; CDR2 reads FQNEAQ (reference sequence). V shed 1 base and J shed 3 bases, with 9 bases lying between them. CDR3 DNA sequence: TGTGCCAGCAGCTTAGGAGGGCACTCTAATGAAAAACTGTTTTTT. The encoded protein is CASSLGGHSNEKLFF.

CDR3 protein: CTSSQDVDCTEAFF. The DNA for the CDR3 is TGCACCAGCAGCCAAGATGTAGACTGCACTGAAGCTTTCTTT. This chain connects TRBV1 to TRBJ1-1. TRBV1 is shown as a pseudogene. The CDR3 covers 14 residues.

The CDR3 DNA sequence: TGTGCCAGCAGTTTACTCCGCGAGAACTCACCCCTCCACTTT. It yields the protein CASSLLRENSPLHF. The chain uses TRBV27 and TRBJ1-6, with no clear D. Trimming left V 2 bases short and J 10 bases short, with 12 bases between. The CDR3 runs to 14 residues. Germline-derived CDR1 and CDR2 are MNHEY and SMNVEV (reference sequence).

The chain combines TRBV3-1 (or the pseudogene TRBV3-2) with TRBJ1-6; TRBD1 matches at 8 bases. CDR1 is LGHDT, CDR2 YNNKEL, per germline (reference sequence). This CDR3 is 16 amino acids long. Trimming removed 2 bases from V and 6 bases from J; junction bases left unmatched: 6. The CDR3 region is CASSQTPGQGNSPLHF. The CDR3 DNA reads as TGTGCCAGCAGCCAAACCCCCGGACAGGGTAATTCACCCCTCCACTTT.

This chain uses TRBV27 with TRBJ2-7; D possibly corresponds to TRBD1 (6 bases). This CDR3 contains 13 residues. Trimming removed 4 bases from V and 2 bases from J, with 9 bases in between. CDR1 and CDR2 (germline): MNHEY, SMNVEV (reference sequence). The CDR3, as DNA: TGTGCCAGCAGTTCACAGGGCCCCTACGAGCAGTACTTC. This translates into CASSSQGPYEQYF.

The sample holds one count of this clone. V is TRBV7-9 and J is TRBJ1-2, with 7 bases identical to TRBD1. V gave up 5 bases and J gave up 8 bases; unmatched junction bases: 17. Germline loops: CDR1 SEHNR, CDR2 FQNEAQ (reference sequence). The CDR3 is made up of 16 amino acids. The CDR3 coding sequence is TGTGCCAGCAGCCCCTTAGGCAGGGGGAACTCGAGGGGCTACACCTTC. This encodes CASSPLGRGNSRGYTF.

The chain employs TRBV5-1 and TRBJ2-5; TRBD2 matches 11 bases. Germline CDR1 SGHRS, CDR2 YFSETQ. CDR3 length: 15 amino acids. V trimming: 7 bases; J trimming: 5 bases; junction bases outside the gene matches: 10. CDR3 residues: CASYLGTSGGETQYF. The CDR3 DNA follows: TGCGCCAGCTACCTTGGGACTAGCGGAGGGGAGACCCAGTACTTC.

The chain recombines TRBV3-1 (or the pseudogene TRBV3-2) with TRBJ2-7, with 9 bases that match TRBD1. V dropped 3 bases and J dropped 4; count of bases not matched to a gene: 4. The CDR3 consists of 14 residues. In germline, CDR1 is LGHDT, CDR2 YNNKEL (reference sequence). This CDR3 is CASSHGTGTYEQYF. DNA for the CDR3: TGTGCCAGCAGCCACGGGACAGGGACGTACGAGCAGTACTTC.

This clone turned up a few times. V is TRBV6-5 and J is TRBJ2-7; 7 nucleotides align to TRBD2. CDR1 MNHEY and CDR2 SVGAGI come from the germline V gene. The CDR3 spans 13 residues. Germline trimming cut 5 bases from V and 3 bases from J; bases unmatched to any gene: 4. CDR3 DNA: TGTGCCAGCAGTCGGACTAGACACTACGAGCAGTACTTC. The encoded protein is CASSRTRHYEQYF.

The CDR3 sequence: CATSFRGSRDEQFF. For the CDR3, the DNA is TGTGCCACCAGTTTCCGCGGGAGCCGCGATGAGCAGTTCTTC. The chain recombines TRBV24-1 with TRBJ2-1; 7 bases map to TRBD2. Germline CDR1 KGHDR, CDR2 SFDVKD. V lost 6 bases to trimming and J lost 8 bases; unmatched junction nucleotides: 9. The CDR3 is made up of 14 amino acids.

The chain couples TRBV19 to TRBJ2-3; possibly TRBD2 for D (5 bases). This CDR3 is built from 15 residues. V shed 11 bases and J shed 3 bases, with 21 bases lying between them. The germline CDR1 and CDR2 sequences are LNHDA and SQIVND (reference sequence). The CDR3 DNA reads as TGTGCCTCTTCCGGTACGGTAGAGGGTACAGATACGCAGTATTTT. Translated: CASSGTVEGTDTQYF. Full variable domain (rest looked up from reference TRBV19 and TRBJ2-3): DGGITQSPKYLFRKEGQNVTLSCEQNLNHDAMYWYRQDPGQGLRLIYYSQIVNDFQKGDIAEGYSVSREKKESFPLTVTSAQKNPTAFYLCASSGTVEGTDTQYFGPGTRLTVL.

V is TRBV5-1 and J is TRBJ2-1, with D perhaps matching TRBD2 (6 bases). The CDR3 spans 14 residues. Looked up from germline, CDR1 is SGHRS and CDR2 is YFSETQ. Trimming pared 0 bases from V and 8 bases from J, leaving 12 bases between. The CDR3 sequence is CASSLDGGWDEQFF. DNA of the CDR3: TGCGCCAGCAGCTTGGACGGGGGTTGGGATGAGCAGTTCTTC.

V and J are TRBV2 and TRBJ1-2; no firm D call. The CDR3 is made up of 17 amino acids. With 11 bases removed from V and 6 bases from J, the gap between germline ends came to 31 bases. CDR1 is SNHLY and CDR2 is FYNNEI in the germline V gene. CDR3 sequence: CAGARESFGPEKDGYTF. The DNA of the CDR3 is TGTGCCGGAGCTAGAGAAAGTTTCGGTCCCGAAAAGGATGGCTACACCTTC.

CDR3 DNA: TGTGCCAGCAGCCTCAACAGGGTTTCCTACAATGAGCAGTTCTTC. Translated: CASSLNRVSYNEQFF. V gene TRBV7-9 combines with J gene TRBJ2-1; TRBD1 is a possible D gene (6 bases). The V and J ends lost 5 bases and 1 base respectively, with 12 bases between them. The CDR3 has 15 residues. Germline V gene lookup returns CDR1 SEHNR and CDR2 FQNEAQ (reference sequence).

The rearrangement uses TRBV28 and TRBJ1-1; 8 nucleotides match TRBD1. The V gene's germline CDR1 is MDHEN and CDR2 SYDVKM. The junction had 12 bases not matched to a gene; V was cut back by 6 bases and J by 0 bases. The CDR3 has 17 amino acids. In nucleotides, the CDR3 is TGTGCCAGCAGCCCTCGACAGGGGCCACCGTTGAACACTGAAGCTTTCTTT. Amino acid sequence: CASSPRQGPPLNTEAFF.

The chain has TRBV19 and TRBJ1-1, with D unresolved. V dropped 5 bases and J dropped 4 bases, with 14 bases sitting between them. Germline V gene lookup returns CDR1 LNHDA and CDR2 SQIVND (reference sequence). The CDR3 sequence is 14 residues long. The CDR3 DNA is TGTGCCAGTAGTCTCCTAGGATGGAGCACTGAAGCTTTCTTT. It is translated as CASSLLGWSTEAFF.

This clone was seen just once. The J gene is TRBJ1-4, the V gene TRBV15; TRBD1 agrees at 9 bases. V lost 5 bases and J lost 7; bases outside the gene matches: 5. CDR1 is LNHNV, CDR2 YYDKDF, per germline (reference sequence). This CDR3 is 14 amino acids long. The CDR3 nucleotides are TGTGCCACCAGCGGGGACAGGGAGAGTGAAAAACTGTTTTTT. As protein: CATSGDRESEKLFF.

A remark on this clone: This sample also contains other DNA sequences that code for the same CDR3. The CDR3 DNA reads TGCGCCAGCAGCCCCGACGGAGATCAGCCCCAGCATTTT. Its translation is CASSPDGDQPQHF. The rearrangement uses TRBV5-1 and TRBJ1-5; D is unclear. CDR3 length: 13 residues. Germline V CDR1 and CDR2: SGHRS, YFSETQ. V dropped 4 bases and J dropped 5 bases, with 10 bases sitting between them.

As DNA, the CDR3 is TGTGCCAGCAACCCAGAATCCAATCAGCCCCAGCATTTT. It codes for CASNPESNQPQHF. The chain employs TRBV2 and TRBJ1-5; D gene ambiguous. This CDR3 comprises 13 residues. Per the germline V gene, CDR1 is SNHLY and CDR2 is FYNNEI. V lost 7 bases to trimming and J lost 3 bases, with 10 bases between them.

This sequence joins TRBV3-1 (or the pseudogene TRBV3-2) and TRBJ1-6; 9 nucleotides align to TRBD1. This CDR3 comprises 16 residues. V was pared by 7 bases and J by 6 bases, with 10 bases of the junction left unmatched. Germline-derived CDR1 and CDR2 are LGHDT and YNNKEL (reference sequence). The CDR3: CASNPGQGLRNSPLHF. CDR3 DNA: TGTGCCAGCAACCCGGGACAGGGTTTACGTAATTCACCCCTCCACTTT.

This clone appeared a few times. For the CDR3, the DNA is TGTGCCATCAGTGGTCGGGACAGGGAAAACACTGAAGCTTTCTTT. Its protein is CAISGRDRENTEAFF. V and J are TRBV10-3 and TRBJ1-1; 9 nucleotides agree with TRBD1. The ends lost 4 bases at V and 2 bases at J; junction bases unmatched: 5. The germline gives CDR1 ENHRY, CDR2 SYGVKD. The CDR3 sequence is 15 residues long.

The chain recombines TRBV9 with TRBJ2-7; 12 bases agree with TRBD2. The CDR3 has 18 amino acids. V lost 0 bases and J lost 1; bases outside the gene matches: 8. Germline V gene sequence: CDR1 SGDLS, CDR2 YYNGEE. The DNA of the CDR3 is TGTGCCAGCAGCGTAGCTCGGGGACTAGCGGGCCTGTCCTACGAGCAGTACTTC. This translates into CASSVARGLAGLSYEQYF.

About this clone: Additional DNA sequences in this sample encode the identical CDR3. This chain connects TRBV9 to TRBJ2-2, with a possible D match to TRBD1 (6 bases). The CDR3 has 13 amino acids. Trimming took 3 bases from V and 6 from J, leaving 9 bases between them. In germline, CDR1 is SGDLS, CDR2 YYNGEE. CDR3 sequence reads: CASSAQGSGELFF. The CDR3 DNA is TGTGCCAGCAGCGCACAGGGTTCCGGGGAGCTGTTTTTT. Based on the CDR3 plus reference TRBV9 and TRBJ2-2, the full variable domain is DSGVTQTPKHLITATGQRVTLRCSPRSGDLSVYWYQQSLDQGLQFLIQYYNGEERAKGNILERFSAQQFPDLHSELNLSSLELGDSALYFCASSAQGSGELFFGEGSRLTVL.

V is TRBV19 and J is TRBJ1-2; D perhaps matches TRBD1 (5 bases). The CDR3 spans 15 residues. The V and J ends lost 6 bases and 4 bases respectively, with 18 bases between them. Germline loops: CDR1 LNHDA, CDR2 SQIVND (reference sequence). In nucleotides, the CDR3 is TGTGCCAGTAGCCGGACACCACAGAATGGCTATGGCTACACCTTC. Translating it yields CASSRTPQNGYGYTF.

The rearrangement links TRBV6-1 to TRBJ2-5, with 14 positions matching TRBD2. Trimming cost V 3 bases and J 5 bases; bases outside gene matches: 2. The CDR3 length is 15 residues. CDR1 MNHNS and CDR2 SASEGT come from the germline V gene. CDR3: CASSDGTSGSETQYF. The CDR3 DNA reads TGTGCCAGCAGTGACGGGACTAGCGGGAGTGAGACCCAGTACTTC.

Only one count was recorded for this clone. The chain recombines TRBV29-1 with TRBJ1-2, with 8 bases matching TRBD1. V lost 0 bases, J lost 3 bases, and 9 bases stayed unmatched. CDR1 is SQVTM and CDR2 is ANQGSEA in the germline V gene. The CDR3 has 16 residues. The CDR3 protein is CSVEDGATGGDYGYTF. DNA for the CDR3: TGCAGCGTTGAAGATGGGGCAACAGGGGGGGACTATGGCTACACCTTC.

This clone was counted only a few times. The chain is built from TRBV25-1 and TRBJ1-1; D possibly corresponds to TRBD1 (5 bases). The CDR3 length is 15 residues. V dropped 7 bases and J dropped 1 base, with 16 bases sitting between them. Germline CDR1 is MGHDK and CDR2 is SYGVNS. Here the CDR3 DNA reads TGTGCCAGCACCGGGGGGGAGGACTGGAACACTGAAGCTTTCTTT. It encodes CASTGGEDWNTEAFF.

The chain combines TRBV15 with TRBJ1-2, with D maybe TRBD1 (5 bases). The CDR3 is 12 residues long. The V end lost 8 bases, the J end lost 8 bases, and 15 bases lay between the germline ends. CDR1 and CDR2 (germline): LNHNV, YYDKDF (reference sequence). CDR3 sequence reads: CATEFPGDGYTF. CDR3 DNA: TGTGCCACCGAATTTCCGGGGGACGGCTACACCTTC. The whole variable domain, filled in from reference TRBV15 and TRBJ1-2, reads DAMVIQNPRYQVTQFGKPVTLSCSQTLNHNVMYWYQQKSSQAPKLLFHYYDKDFNNEADTPDNFQSRRPNTSFCFLDIRSPGLGDTAMYLCATEFPGDGYTFGSGTRLTVV.

This sequence joins TRBV9 and TRBJ1-6; 8 bases align to TRBD1. The CDR3 length is 15 residues. Trimming removed 2 bases from V and 2 bases from J; junction bases left unmatched: 0. From germline, CDR1 is SGDLS and CDR2 YYNGEE. Written as DNA, the CDR3 is TGTGCCAGCAGCGTGACAGGGGCCTATAATTCACCCCTCCACTTT. Translating gives CASSVTGAYNSPLHF.

The chain employs TRBV10-3 and TRBJ2-3, with TRBD2 as a possible D gene (6 bases). Germline-derived CDR1 and CDR2 are ENHRY and SYGVKD. Trimming left V 6 bases short and J 0 bases short, with 10 bases between. The length of the CDR3 is 14 residues. The CDR3 nucleotides are TGTGCCATCAGGCCGGGAGCTAGCACAGATACGCAGTATTTT. It encodes CAIRPGASTDTQYF.

The V and J genes are TRBV18 and TRBJ1-4; D is possibly TRBD1 (6 bases). Trimming removed 6 bases at V and 4 bases at J, with 12 bases between. The CDR3 consists of 14 residues. From germline, CDR1 is KGHSH and CDR2 LQKENI. This chain's CDR3 is CASSPGANNEKLFF. For the CDR3, the DNA is TGTGCCAGCTCCCCAGGGGCGAATAATGAAAAACTGTTTTTT.